This T cell receptor (beta chain) was found in a study of cytomegalovirus exposure and HLA in healthy donors. This CDR3 region has 13 residues. The V gene's germline CDR1 is SGHRS and CDR2 YFSETQ. Trimming pared 0 bases from V and 4 bases from J, leaving 7 bases between. This clone was detected once. PCR employed 60 Vbeta and 13 Jbeta primers. TCRdb's copy holds only in-frame clones and misses some; the assay was immunoSEQ multiplex PCR. The repertoire holds roughly 69,000 clones, with 65% to 70% as singletons. The TCR originated in a male donor in good health and CMV-seropositive. The chain combines TRBV5-1 with TRBJ1-2; D is unclear. Sequenced sample: PBMCs. The CDR3 sequence is CASSLDWSYGYTF. As DNA, the CDR3 is TGCGCCAGCAGCTTGGACTGGTCCTATGGCTACACCTTC.